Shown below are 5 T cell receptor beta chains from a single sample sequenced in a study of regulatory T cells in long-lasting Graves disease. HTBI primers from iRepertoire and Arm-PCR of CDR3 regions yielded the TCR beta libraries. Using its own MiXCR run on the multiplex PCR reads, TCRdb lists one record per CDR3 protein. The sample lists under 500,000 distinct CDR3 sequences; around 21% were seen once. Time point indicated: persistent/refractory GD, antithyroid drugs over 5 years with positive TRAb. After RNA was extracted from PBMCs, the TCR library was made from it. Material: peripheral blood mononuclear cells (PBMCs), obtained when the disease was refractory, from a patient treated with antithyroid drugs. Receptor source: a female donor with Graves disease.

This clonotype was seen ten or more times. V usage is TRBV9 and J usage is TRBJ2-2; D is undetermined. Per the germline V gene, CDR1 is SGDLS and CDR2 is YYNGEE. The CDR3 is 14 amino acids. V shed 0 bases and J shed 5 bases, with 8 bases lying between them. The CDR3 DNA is TGTGCCAGCAGCGTAGTCCCGGCTACCGGGGAGCTGTTTTTT. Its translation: CASSVVPATGELFF.

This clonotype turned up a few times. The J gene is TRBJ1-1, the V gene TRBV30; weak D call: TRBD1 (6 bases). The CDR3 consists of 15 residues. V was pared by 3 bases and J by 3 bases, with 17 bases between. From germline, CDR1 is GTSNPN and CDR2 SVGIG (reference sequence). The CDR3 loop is CAWSAVRGLYTEAFF. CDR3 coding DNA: TGTGCCTGGAGCGCCGTCAGGGGCTTGTACACTGAAGCTTTCTTT.

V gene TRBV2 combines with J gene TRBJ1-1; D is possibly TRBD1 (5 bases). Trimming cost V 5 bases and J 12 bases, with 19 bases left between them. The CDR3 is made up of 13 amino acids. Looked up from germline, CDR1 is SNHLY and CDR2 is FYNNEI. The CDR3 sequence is CASSTGPPTGTFF. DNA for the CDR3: TGTGCCAGCAGTACCGGACCACCTACAGGAACTTTCTTT.

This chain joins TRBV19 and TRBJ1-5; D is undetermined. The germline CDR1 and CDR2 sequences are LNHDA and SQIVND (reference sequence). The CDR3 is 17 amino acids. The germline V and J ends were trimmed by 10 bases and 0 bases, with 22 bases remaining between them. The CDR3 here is CATRVTGGMGSNQPQHF. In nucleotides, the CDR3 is TGTGCCACCCGGGTCACCGGTGGCATGGGTAGCAATCAGCCCCAGCATTTT.

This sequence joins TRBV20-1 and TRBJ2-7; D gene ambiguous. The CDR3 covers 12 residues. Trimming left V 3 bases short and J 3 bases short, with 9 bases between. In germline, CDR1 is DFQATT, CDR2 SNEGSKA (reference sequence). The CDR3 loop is CSASSGYYEQYF. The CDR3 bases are TGCAGTGCTAGTTCAGGATACTACGAGCAGTACTTC.